This TCR beta chain was documented in a study of T-cell memory formation after mild COVID-19. About the study: Clusters were largely donor specific.

Trimming removed 0 bases from V and 5 bases from J; junction bases left unmatched: 4. The germline V gene encodes CDR1 SEHNR and CDR2 FQNEAQ (reference sequence). The CDR3 covers 15 residues. General study results and limits: Later expanders leaned CD4+, whereas clones that contracted between day 15 and 85 were balanced CD4/CD8.

Libraries for TCRalpha and TCRbeta carried sample barcodes and unique molecular identifiers via 5'RACE. Each CDR3 protein gets one entry after TCRdb re-called the 5' RACE reads with MiXCR. The sample carries a few hundred thousand distinct CDR3 sequences, 20% to 25% recorded once. A word on this clonotype: No antigen is known for it.

The TCR originated in an adult woman who had mild COVID-19 (a few samples of this study predate the infection). Cell type and time point are not known. This chain connects TRBV7-9 to TRBJ1-2; 9 bases line up with TRBD1. Sequenced sample: PBMCs or a T cell subset sorted from them (not recorded which). The DNA for the CDR3 is TGTGCCAGCAGCTTAGCTATAGGACAGGGGTATGGCTACACCTTC. Its protein is CASSLAIGQGYGYTF.